Shown below are 10 T cell receptor beta chains from a single sample sequenced in a study of metastatic and nonmetastatic thyroid tumors. TCRdb re-called the PCR reads with MiXCR. The sample has more than 40,000 clones; under 20% are singletons. The entire patient cohort was treatment-naive prior to thyroid surgery. The sample comprised blood. These receptors all stem from a female donor with papillary thyroid cancer or a benign thyroid nodule (not recorded which). Some clones in this sample may be carry-over from other donors' samples.

The V and J genes are TRBV6-1 and TRBJ2-7; no definite D call. The germline V gene has CDR1 MNHNS and CDR2 SASEGT. The germline V and J ends were trimmed by 11 bases and 2 bases, with 16 bases remaining between them. There are 13 residues in the CDR3. The CDR3 nucleotides are TGTGCCGTCAAACCGGGCGGTACCTACGAGCAGTACTTC. This gives the protein CAVKPGGTYEQYF.

The chain links TRBV25-1 to TRBJ2-3; D is perhaps TRBD1 (6 bases). Trimming pared 6 bases from V and 0 bases from J, leaving 10 bases between. This CDR3 spans 14 amino acids. Looked up from germline, CDR1 is MGHDK and CDR2 is SYGVNS. CDR3 nucleotide sequence: TGTGCCAGCAGGGAAGGGGGTAGCACAGATACGCAGTATTTT. It is translated as CASREGGSTDTQYF. Filled out from reference TRBV25-1 and TRBJ2-3, the complete variable domain reads EADIYQTPRYLVIGTGKKITLECSQTMGHDKMYWYQQDPGMELHLIHYSYGVNSTEKGDLSSESTVSRIRTEHFPLTLESARPSHTSQYLCASREGGSTDTQYFGPGTRLTVL.

The chain employs TRBV28 and TRBJ1-5; a possible D gene is TRBD1 (5 bases). Trimming took off 5 bases at V and 0 bases at J, with 11 bases between the two ends. Germline V gives CDR1 MDHEN, CDR2 SYDVKM. CDR3 size: 15 residues. CDR3 region: CASSTPGASNQPQHF. CDR3 sequence (DNA): TGTGCCAGCAGTACGCCCGGGGCTAGCAATCAGCCCCAGCATTTT.

As concerns this clone: The final CDR3 position lacks the conserved phenylalanine or tryptophan, pointing to a likely read error. The limits of the CDR3 on the DNA are not certain, so only TCRdb's listed CDR3 is given. The CDR3 sequence is CASSARDRDTDTHDC. The chain couples TRBV2 to TRBJ2-3; no DNA check was done on the table's D call, TRBD1. The germline V gene encodes CDR1 SNHLY and CDR2 FYNNEI. The CDR3 is 15 residues long, ends included.

This clone was counted many times. This rearrangement joins TRBV3-1 to TRBJ2-2; D is possibly TRBD2 (6 bases). This CDR3 has 14 amino acids. Germline V gene lookup returns CDR1 LGHDT and CDR2 YNNKEL (reference sequence). Trimming took off 3 bases at V and 3 bases at J, with 8 bases between the two ends. The DNA of the CDR3 is TGTGCCAGCAGCCAGGGGGACTACACCGGGGAGCTGTTTTTT. Translating gives CASSQGDYTGELFF.

This clone occurred many times. This chain joins TRBV28 and TRBJ2-7; D remains unclear. CDR1 and CDR2 from the germline V gene are MDHEN and SYDVKM. V lost 5 bases to trimming and J lost 0 bases, with 11 bases between them. CDR3 length: 14 amino acids. The CDR3 sequence is CASSPPDSSYEQYF. The CDR3 DNA reads as TGTGCCAGCAGTCCGCCGGATTCCTCCTACGAGCAGTACTTC.

At least ten counts were recorded for this clone. The chain uses TRBV9 and TRBJ2-1, with a weak D call TRBD2 (6 bases). The CDR3 covers 16 residues. CDR1 is SGDLS and CDR2 is YYNGEE in the germline V gene. V lost 1 base and J lost 4, with 15 bases in between. CDR3 DNA: TGTGCCAGCAGCGTACGGGGGAGAGGGCTATACAATGAGCAGTTCTTC. This translates into CASSVRGRGLYNEQFF.

This clone was observed at least ten times. This sample includes further DNA sequences coding for the same CDR3. The chain couples TRBV6-1 to TRBJ1-2; D is possibly TRBD1 (6 bases). The CDR3 loop spans 14 amino acids. CDR1 and CDR2 (germline): MNHNS, SASEGT. V was clipped by 1 base and J by 3 bases, with 9 bases between them. CDR3: CASSEDREDYGYTF. In DNA form, the CDR3 reads TGTGCCAGCAGTGAAGACAGGGAGGACTATGGCTACACCTTC.

The sample holds many counts of this clone. The chain combines TRBV19 with TRBJ2-7; the D call may be TRBD1 or TRBD2 (5 bases each). V gave up 3 bases and J gave up 5 bases, with 17 bases separating them. The CDR3 loop spans 15 amino acids. Looked up from germline, CDR1 is LNHDA and CDR2 is SQIVND (reference sequence). CDR3 region: CASSIYLGVPNEQYF. The CDR3 region has the DNA TGTGCCAGTAGTATTTACTTGGGGGTACCCAACGAGCAGTACTTC.

Points on this clone: The junction departs from the called germline gene at one end, perhaps through a read error. The chain joins TRBV10-3 to TRBJ1-2; 10 bases match TRBD1. This CDR3 is 14 amino acids long. Per germline, CDR1 ENHRY and CDR2 SYGVKD. CDR3 amino acids: CAIGRDRGNYGCTF. The CDR3 DNA is TGTGCCATCGGTCGGGACAGGGGAAACTATGGCTGCACCTTC.